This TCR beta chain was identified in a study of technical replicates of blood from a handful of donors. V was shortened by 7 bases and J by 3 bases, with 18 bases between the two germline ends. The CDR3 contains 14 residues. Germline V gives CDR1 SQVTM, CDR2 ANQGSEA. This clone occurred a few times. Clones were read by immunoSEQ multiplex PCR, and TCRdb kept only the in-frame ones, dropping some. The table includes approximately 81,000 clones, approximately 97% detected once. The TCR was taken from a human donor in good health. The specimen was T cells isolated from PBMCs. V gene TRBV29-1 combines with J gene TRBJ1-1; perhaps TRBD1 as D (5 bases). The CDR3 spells CSAPGGKYDTEAFF. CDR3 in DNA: TGCAGCGCCCCCGGGGGGAAATATGACACTGAAGCTTTCTTT.